The next 23 T cell receptor beta chains were all read from a single sample in a study of blood T cell repertoires in COVID-19 (dated by TCRdb to the early 2020s). The method was the immunoSEQ multiplex PCR assay. TCRdb carries this immuneACCESS record with in-frame sequences only. Its versions omit some clonotypes, under half of them owing to an unresolved V gene in the studies checked, with the rest unexplained. The sample contains about 60,000 clones, about 91% of them found a single time. Of the sample, over 2% falls within the top ten clones. Input material: peripheral blood. The receptors come from a man aged 60 to 75 with acute or convalescent COVID-19.

V is TRBV6-2 or TRBV6-3 and J is TRBJ1-2, with a tentative D call TRBD1 (6 bases). The CDR3 has 13 amino acids. Trimming removed 5 bases from V and 3 bases from J, with 10 bases in between. The germline CDR1 and CDR2 sequences are MNHEY and SVGEGT. The CDR3 is CASSMTGHYGYTF. The DNA for the CDR3 is TGTGCCAGCAGTATGACAGGACACTATGGCTACACCTTC.

This clone was seen just once. The chain employs TRBV10-3 and TRBJ2-3; 12 positions match TRBD2. Germline V gene sequence: CDR1 ENHRY, CDR2 SYGVKD. V lost 5 bases and J lost 5; bases outside the gene matches: 5. The CDR3 runs 15 residues. CDR3 residues: CAISQTSGGGDTQYF. CDR3 DNA: TGTGCCATCAGTCAGACTAGCGGGGGCGGAGATACGCAGTATTTT.

The chain carries TRBV7-2 and TRBJ2-3; 10 bases agree with TRBD2. This CDR3 contains 16 residues. J gave up 1 base and V 5 bases, and 6 bases lay outside the gene matches. CDR1 is SGHTA and CDR2 is FQGNSA in the germline V gene. CDR3 loop: CASSQIAGGGTDTQYF. CDR3 nucleotide sequence: TGTGCCAGCAGCCAGATAGCGGGAGGTGGCACAGATACGCAGTATTTT.

The CDR3 nucleotides are TGTGCCATCAGTGAGTTAGGCAGGGTTAACTCTGGAAACACCATATATTTT. Translated: CAISELGRVNSGNTIYF. The gene calls are TRBV10-3 and TRBJ1-3, with a possible D match to TRBD1 (5 bases). The CDR3 has 17 amino acids. Germline V gene lookup returns CDR1 ENHRY and CDR2 SYGVKD. The germline V and J ends were trimmed by 1 base and 0 bases, with 13 bases remaining between them.

This chain connects TRBV19 to TRBJ1-5; 11 bases agree with TRBD1. Germline lookup yields CDR1 LNHDA and CDR2 SQIVND (reference sequence). CDR3 length: 15 amino acids. Unmatched junction bases numbered 5, after V lost 3 bases and J lost 7 bases. CDR3 sequence reads: CASSMGQGGGQPQHF. CDR3 bases: TGTGCCAGTAGTATGGGACAGGGGGGAGGACAGCCCCAGCATTTT.

The chain employs TRBV4-1 and TRBJ2-7; TRBD2 matches at 10 bases. The CDR3 consists of 14 residues. Germline values: CDR1 MGHRA, CDR2 YSYEKL. The trim removed 3 bases at V and 4 bases at J, leaving 3 bases unmatched. CDR3 sequence reads: CASSQSGGVYEQYF. CDR3 nucleotide sequence: TGCGCCAGCAGCCAGAGCGGGGGGGTATACGAGCAGTACTTC.

The chain is built from TRBV6-6 and TRBJ2-1, with 14 bases identical to TRBD2. V shed 6 bases, J shed 4 bases, and the junction held 8 bases outside the gene matches. CDR3 length: 17 amino acids. Germline CDR1 is MNHNY and CDR2 is SVGAGI (reference sequence). The CDR3 DNA sequence: TGTGCCAGCAGCCGACTAGCGGGAGGGTCCCCATACAATGAGCAGTTCTTC. Its protein is CASSRLAGGSPYNEQFF.

V usage is TRBV10-3 and J usage is TRBJ1-1, with D tentatively TRBD1 (6 bases). CDR3 length equals 15 residues. V dropped 3 bases and J dropped 7 bases, with 18 bases sitting between them. Germline lookup yields CDR1 ENHRY and CDR2 SYGVKD. CDR3 sequence reads: CAISDHEGGGGEAFF. The CDR3 region has the DNA TGTGCCATCAGTGACCACGAGGGGGGCGGGGGTGAAGCTTTCTTT.

The rearrangement joins TRBV11-2 to TRBJ1-1, with D unresolved. This CDR3 is 13 amino acids long. The germline CDR1 and CDR2 sequences are SGHAT and FQNNGV. Trimming took 7 bases from V and 1 from J, leaving 10 bases between them. CDR3 in amino acids: CASTRGWNTEAFF. In DNA form, the CDR3 reads TGTGCCAGCACCCGGGGTTGGAACACTGAAGCTTTCTTT.

J is TRBJ2-1 and V is TRBV18; 7 bases are shared with TRBD1. The CDR3 totals 14 residues. In germline, CDR1 is KGHSH, CDR2 LQKENI. V was pared by 6 bases and J by 4 bases, with 6 bases of the junction left unmatched. CDR3: CASSTGVMYNEQFF. CDR3 coding DNA: TGTGCCAGCTCCACAGGGGTCATGTACAATGAGCAGTTCTTC.

The J gene is TRBJ1-2, the V gene TRBV10-3, with a weak D call TRBD1 (6 bases). Trimming took off 6 bases at V and 7 bases at J, with 18 bases between the two ends. This CDR3 has 14 residues. CDR1 is ENHRY, CDR2 SYGVKD, per germline. The CDR3 nucleotides read TGTGCCATCAGCGCCCTTGACAGGTCGGGTGGCTACACCTTC. Protein: CAISALDRSGGYTF.

The CDR3 spells CASSLSPIYEQYF. CDR3 sequence (DNA): TGCGCCAGCAGCTTGAGCCCGATCTACGAGCAGTACTTC. V is TRBV5-1 and J is TRBJ2-7, with D unresolved. CDR3 length: 13 residues. Trimming shortened V by 1 base and J by 3 bases, and 8 bases separated the two germline ends. Germline V gives CDR1 SGHRS, CDR2 YFSETQ.

The chain carries TRBV7-8 and TRBJ2-7; no firm D call. CDR3 size: 15 residues. Germline CDR1 and CDR2: SGHVS and FQNEAQ. With 4 bases removed from V and 6 bases from J, the gap between germline ends came to 19 bases. DNA of the CDR3: TGTGCCAGCAGCTCCAGCCGGGTCCCCCCGGGCGAGCAGTACTTC. It translates to CASSSSRVPPGEQYF.

The chain recombines TRBV27 with TRBJ2-5; D is perhaps TRBD1 (6 bases). In germline, CDR1 is MNHEY, CDR2 SMNVEV (reference sequence). Between the trimmed V and J ends, which lost 3 bases and 7 bases, there was a span of 15 bases. This CDR3 comprises 14 residues. CDR3 DNA: TGTGCCAGCAGTTTCTTGGGGGCAGTAGGGACCCAGTACTTC. The encoded protein is CASSFLGAVGTQYF.

This clone was counted a single time. This chain joins TRBV21-1 and TRBJ1-6. TRBV21-1 is a pseudogene segment. This CDR3 is built from 17 residues. CDR3 bases: TGTGCCAGCAGCAAAGCGCTGAGGAGCTCCTATAATTCACCCCTCCACTTT. Its protein is CASSKALRSSYNSPLHF.

The chain is built from TRBV7-3 and TRBJ1-2, with 8 positions matching TRBD1. This CDR3 region has 16 residues. Germline lookup yields CDR1 SGHTA and CDR2 FQGTGA. The V gene end was trimmed by 5 bases and the J gene end by 0 bases; junction bases not matched to a gene: 8. The CDR3, as DNA: TGTGCCAGCAGCCCACAGGACAGGGATCCTAACTATGGCTACACCTTC. This codes for CASSPQDRDPNYGYTF.

The chain links TRBV7-2 to TRBJ1-1, with 7 bases aligning to TRBD1. The CDR3 has 15 residues. Germline CDR1 is SGHTA and CDR2 is FQGNSA. V dropped 4 bases and J dropped 1; count of bases not matched to a gene: 6. The CDR3 is CASSYSRTGNTEAFF. The CDR3 bases are TGTGCCAGCAGCTACTCGAGGACAGGGAACACTGAAGCTTTCTTT.

This rearrangement joins TRBV6-2 or TRBV6-3 to TRBJ2-7; TRBD1 agrees at 10 bases. The V segment lost 5 bases and the J segment 2 bases; nucleotides outside the gene matches: 9. Germline CDR1 is MNHEY and CDR2 is SVGEGT. This CDR3 is built from 16 residues. This CDR3 is CASSTQLTGGPYEQYF. CDR3 sequence (DNA): TGTGCCAGCAGTACCCAACTGACAGGGGGCCCCTACGAGCAGTACTTC.

The chain joins TRBV2 to TRBJ2-7; TRBD1 matches 7 bases. Germline lookup yields CDR1 SNHLY and CDR2 FYNNEI. Losses at the gene ends were 6 bases for V and 3 bases for J; bases not matched to a gene: 2. This CDR3 has 12 amino acids. The CDR3 protein is CASSAGGYEQYF. In DNA, the CDR3 is TGTGCCAGCAGCGCAGGGGGCTACGAGCAGTACTTC.

The chain uses TRBV6-5 and TRBJ2-7; 11 positions match TRBD2. The germline gives CDR1 MNHEY, CDR2 SVGAGI. The CDR3 sequence is 16 residues long. Germline trimming cut 1 base from V and 3 bases from J; bases unmatched to any gene: 5. The CDR3 DNA reads as TGTGCCAGCAGTTACTTCCTAGCGGGAGGAAACTACGAGCAGTACTTC. This sequence encodes CASSYFLAGGNYEQYF.

This chain joins TRBV6-5 and TRBJ1-2; D is perhaps TRBD1 (6 bases). This CDR3 comprises 14 residues. Germline assignment: CDR1 MNHEY and CDR2 SVGAGI. V lost 9 bases, J lost 2 bases, and 16 bases lay in between. CDR3 residues: CASSRGALNYGYTF. The CDR3 DNA reads as TGTGCCAGTAGCCGGGGGGCTCTCAACTATGGCTACACCTTC.

The J gene is TRBJ2-1, the V gene TRBV12-3 or TRBV12-4; 7 nucleotides align to TRBD2. Trimming at V came to 3 bases and at J to 8 bases, leaving 1 base not matched to a gene. The CDR3 runs 12 residues. CDR3 DNA sequence: TGTGCCAGCAGTTTCGGGGGGTATGAGCAGTTCTTC. Translating gives CASSFGGYEQFF.

J is TRBJ2-1 and V is TRBV4-2; 12 bases align to TRBD2. The CDR3 contains 17 residues. V lost 3 bases to trimming and J lost 8 bases; unmatched junction nucleotides: 11. Germline assignment: CDR1 LGHNA and CDR2 YNFKEQ. Here the CDR3 DNA reads TGTGCCAGCAGCCAGACGCTACTAGCGGGAGGACCCCATGAGCAGTTCTTC. This codes for CASSQTLLAGGPHEQFF.